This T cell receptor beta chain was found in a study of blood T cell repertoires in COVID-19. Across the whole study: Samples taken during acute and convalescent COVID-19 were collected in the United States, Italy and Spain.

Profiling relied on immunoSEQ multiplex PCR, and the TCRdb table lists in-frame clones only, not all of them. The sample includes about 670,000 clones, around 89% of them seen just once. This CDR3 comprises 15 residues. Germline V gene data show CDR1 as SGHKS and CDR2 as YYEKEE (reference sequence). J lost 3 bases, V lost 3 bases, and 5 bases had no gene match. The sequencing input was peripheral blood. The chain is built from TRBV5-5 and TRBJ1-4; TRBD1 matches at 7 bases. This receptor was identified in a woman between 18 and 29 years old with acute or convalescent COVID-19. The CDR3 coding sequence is TGTGCCAGCAGCTCCTCCGGGACAGCTAATGAAAAACTGTTTTTT. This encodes CASSSSGTANEKLFF.